This section outlines one T cell receptor (beta chain) sequence together with its context. No antigen is known for it. These data are taken from a study of T cell repertoires and HLA-DP antigens. In the study overall: Alloreactive CD4+ T cells targeted HLA-DP on transduced HeLa.

V lost 5 bases, J lost 8 bases, and 24 bases lay in between. Germline assignment: CDR1 MNHEY and CDR2 SMNVEV (reference sequence). The CDR3 runs 16 residues. Some clones are missing from TCRdb's copy, which holds only in-frame ones; the method was immunoSEQ multiplex PCR. The sample has over 100,000 clones; around 92% are singletons. Sequenced input: CD4+ T cells from PBMCs. This chain connects TRBV27 to TRBJ1-2, with TRBD1 as a possible D gene (5 bases). The clonotype comes from a woman aged 18-30 years in good health and CMV-seronegative. The CDR3: CASSIRGWQGVYGYTF. As DNA, the CDR3 is TGTGCCAGCAGTATCCGGGGCTGGCAGGGAGTTTACGGCTACACCTTC.